The 22 T cell receptor beta chains listed next were all sequenced from one sample in a study of identical twins. TCRdb re-called the 5' RACE reads through MiXCR, storing one row per CDR3 protein. In the table there are 690,000 or so distinct CDR3 sequences, over 5% of which are singletons. The material sequenced was naive T cells sorted from blood. Source of these receptors: a young man in good health.

At least ten counts were recorded for this clonotype. The chain carries TRBV12-3 or TRBV12-4 and TRBJ2-3; the D gene is possibly TRBD2 (6 bases). Between the trimmed V and J ends, which lost 6 bases and 1 base, there was a span of 14 bases. The CDR3 extends over 15 amino acids. CDR3 loop: CASSPVASGTDTQYF. The DNA of the CDR3 is TGTGCCAGCAGCCCCGTCGCTAGCGGCACAGATACGCAGTATTTT.

This clonotype was counted only a few times. The chain has TRBV27 and TRBJ1-2; 7 nucleotides line up with TRBD1. The CDR3 has 14 amino acids. Germline lookup yields CDR1 MNHEY and CDR2 SMNVEV (reference sequence). V gave up 2 bases and J gave up 8 bases; unmatched junction bases: 8. CDR3 loop: CASSLNRQGYGYTF. Here the CDR3 DNA reads TGTGCCAGCAGTTTAAATAGACAGGGTTACGGCTACACCTTC.

The chain is built from TRBV5-5 and TRBJ2-7, with 9 positions matching TRBD2. Trimming took 4 bases from V and 2 from J; bases not matched to a gene: 10. The CDR3 consists of 16 residues. The V gene's germline CDR1 is SGHKS and CDR2 YYEKEE (reference sequence). This CDR3 is CASSLGYSGGTYEQYF. The CDR3 DNA reads TGTGCCAGCAGCCTGGGCTATAGCGGGGGTACCTACGAGCAGTACTTC.

This clonotype was seen at least ten times. The CDR3 DNA follows: TGCGCCAGCAGCCAAGGCGTGACAGGACGGAATGAGCAGTTCTTC. The encoded protein is CASSQGVTGRNEQFF. The V and J genes are TRBV4-1 and TRBJ2-1, with D maybe TRBD1 (6 bases). Trimming left V 1 base short and J 7 bases short, with 14 bases between. The CDR3 has 15 residues. Germline lookup yields CDR1 MGHRA and CDR2 YSYEKL.

This clonotype has more than one count but fewer than ten. The J gene is TRBJ2-2, the V gene TRBV12-3 or TRBV12-4; D not resolved. V was trimmed by 1 base and J by 0 bases, leaving 6 bases between them. This CDR3 has 15 residues. CDR3 in amino acids: CASSLVTPNTGELFF. For the CDR3, the DNA is TGTGCCAGCAGTTTAGTGACCCCGAACACCGGGGAGCTGTTTTTT.

This clonotype was picked up a small number of times. The CDR3 sequence: CASSVGPGQAHQPQHF. CDR3 nucleotides: TGTGCCAGCAGCGTGGGACCGGGACAGGCCCATCAGCCCCAGCATTTT. This sequence joins TRBV9 and TRBJ1-5, with TRBD1 matching 8 bases. Germline CDR1 reads SGDLS; CDR2 reads YYNGEE. After removal of 2 bases from V and 5 bases from J, the junction contained 9 bases not matched to a gene. This CDR3 spans 16 amino acids.

This clonotype was detected ten times or more. The V call is TRBV29-1, the J call TRBJ1-3; D remains ambiguous. V gave up 3 bases and J gave up 4 bases, with 4 bases separating them. From germline, CDR1 is SQVTM and CDR2 ANQGSEA. There are 11 residues in the CDR3. The CDR3 DNA sequence: TGCAGCGTTGATCGAGGAAACACCATATATTTT. It codes for CSVDRGNTIYF.

V usage is TRBV24-1 and J usage is TRBJ2-3; 10 bases line up with TRBD2. The CDR3 loop spans 14 amino acids. Germline lookup yields CDR1 KGHDR and CDR2 SFDVKD. The V segment lost 10 bases and the J segment 3 bases; nucleotides outside the gene matches: 6. The CDR3 DNA reads as TGTGCCACGGGGCTAGCGGGAGATACAGATACGCAGTATTTT. Residues: CATGLAGDTDTQYF.

The gene calls are TRBV20-1 and TRBJ1-4; the D is unclear. The CDR3 is made up of 11 amino acids. Deletions cut 7 bases from V and 1 base from J, with 4 bases between. The V gene's germline CDR1 is DFQATT and CDR2 SNEGSKA (reference sequence). The DNA of the CDR3 is TGCAGTGGTGGAACTAATGAAAAACTGTTTTTT. It translates to CSGGTNEKLFF.

This clonotype was recorded many times. This sequence joins TRBV5-1 and TRBJ1-1, with D unresolved. V gave up 5 bases and J gave up 4 bases, with 12 bases separating them. CDR3 length: 13 amino acids. Germline CDR1 is SGHRS and CDR2 is YFSETQ. The DNA for the CDR3 is TGCGCCAGCAGGCGAGGAGGATCCACTGAAGCTTTCTTT. This gives the protein CASRRGGSTEAFF.

This clonotype was recorded many times. This chain joins TRBV20-1 and TRBJ2-4; 8 bases agree with TRBD2. Looked up from germline, CDR1 is DFQATT and CDR2 is SNEGSKA (reference sequence). V gave up 6 bases and J gave up 0 bases; unmatched junction bases: 4. CDR3 size: 14 residues. CDR3 region: CSAELAVAKNIQYF. The DNA of the CDR3 is TGCAGTGCCGAACTAGCGGTAGCCAAAAACATTCAGTACTTC.

As to this clonotype: A read error may be the cause here, since a much bigger clone is one base away. Since the CDR3 does not end with the conserved phenylalanine or tryptophan, this likely comes from a read error. The rearrangement joins TRBV7-9 to TRBJ2-7; D is unresolved. The CDR3 length is 17 residues. V gave up 3 bases and J gave up 0 bases, with 18 bases separating them. The V gene's germline CDR1 is SEHNR and CDR2 FQNEAQ (reference sequence). CDR3 residues: CASSLSSRRGNSYEQYL. The CDR3 coding sequence is TGTGCCAGCAGCTTGTCCAGCCGACGCGGTAACTCCTACGAGCAGTACCTC.

This clonotype was seen ten or more times. The chain has TRBV12-3 or TRBV12-4 and TRBJ2-2; 8 bases map to TRBD2. V gave up 6 bases and J gave up 0 bases; unmatched junction bases: 3. This CDR3 comprises 15 residues. CDR3 sequence: CASSPSGPNTGELFF. In nucleotides, the CDR3 is TGTGCCAGCAGCCCTAGCGGGCCGAACACCGGGGAGCTGTTTTTT.

This chain links TRBV20-1 with TRBJ2-1; no clear D. The V gene's germline CDR1 is DFQATT and CDR2 SNEGSKA (reference sequence). CDR3 length equals 15 residues. V dropped 2 bases and J dropped 0 bases, with 11 bases sitting between them. The CDR3 nucleotides are TGCAGTGCTAGAAAACCAGGCAGCTCCTACAATGAGCAGTTCTTC. Its protein is CSARKPGSSYNEQFF.

The chain carries TRBV18 and TRBJ2-2, with 8 bases aligning to TRBD2. The CDR3 length is 15 residues. Per germline, CDR1 KGHSH and CDR2 LQKENI. The junction had 4 bases not matched to a gene; V was cut back by 0 bases and J by 7 bases. CDR3 loop: CASSPPAGGVGELFF. The CDR3 DNA reads TGTGCCAGCTCACCACCGGCGGGAGGTGTCGGGGAGCTGTTTTTT.

To note about this clonotype: The junction and the germline gene differ at one end; a read error may be behind it. The V gene is TRBV2, the J gene TRBJ1-5; D is undetermined. Per germline, CDR1 SNHLY and CDR2 FYNNEI. The CDR3 totals 15 residues. The chain's CDR3 is CASREDRRSNQPQHF. CDR3 nucleotide sequence: TGTGCCAGCAGAGAAGACCGAAGAAGCAATCAGCCCCAGCATTTT.

This clonotype was counted many times. This chain connects TRBV4-3 to TRBJ2-5, with TRBD1 matching over 8 bases. The CDR3 has 14 residues. Germline values: CDR1 LGHNA, CDR2 YSLEER. After removal of 3 bases from V and 2 bases from J, the junction contained 2 bases not matched to a gene. The CDR3 DNA follows: TGCGCCAGCAGCCAGACAGGGGTGCAAGAGACCCAGTACTTC. Protein product: CASSQTGVQETQYF.

This clonotype was detected many times. This sequence joins TRBV11-2 and TRBJ2-1; 12 nucleotides match TRBD2. CDR1 and CDR2 (germline): SGHAT, FQNNGV. Losses at the gene ends were 4 bases for V and 6 bases for J; bases not matched to a gene: 4. The CDR3 has 15 amino acids. The CDR3 DNA sequence: TGTGCCAGCAGCTCACCGACTAGCGGGAGCAATGAGCAGTTCTTC. It is translated as CASSSPTSGSNEQFF.

In this sample, this clonotype turned up a few times. The chain has TRBV12-3 or TRBV12-4 and TRBJ2-2; 10 bases are a match to TRBD1. Losses at the gene ends were 6 bases for V and 7 bases for J; bases not matched to a gene: 8. The CDR3 spans 15 residues. The CDR3 loop is CASSPGQGKSGELFF. The DNA for the CDR3 is TGTGCCAGCAGCCCGGGACAGGGGAAGAGCGGGGAGCTGTTTTTT.

This clonotype was found a few times. V and J are TRBV28 and TRBJ2-1, with TRBD1 matching 9 bases. This CDR3 has 13 amino acids. CDR1 is MDHEN, CDR2 SYDVKM, per germline. Trimming at V came to 5 bases and at J to 10 bases, leaving 6 bases not matched to a gene. The CDR3 region has the DNA TGTGCCAGCAGTACAGGGGGCTCACGAGAGCAGTTCTTC. Its translation is CASSTGGSREQFF.

There are many counts of this clonotype. The rearrangement joins TRBV29-1 to TRBJ2-5; TRBD1 might be the D (5 bases). V lost 6 bases, J lost 1 base, and 12 bases lay in between. CDR3 length: 13 amino acids. Germline CDR1 reads SQVTM; CDR2 reads ANQGSEA. DNA for the CDR3: TGCAGCGTGGAGAACAGGTCCCAAGAGACCCAGTACTTC. Protein sequence: CSVENRSQETQYF.

This clonotype was detected a few times. The chain uses TRBV3-1 and TRBJ2-1; 9 bases line up with TRBD2. Trimming cost V 4 bases and J 8 bases; bases outside gene matches: 15. The CDR3 has 17 amino acids. Germline V gene lookup returns CDR1 LGHDT and CDR2 YNNKEL (reference sequence). The CDR3 nucleotides are TGTGCCAGCAGCCCGCCTGCGGGGCGGGAGGGCCGCGATGAGCAGTTCTTC. Amino acids: CASSPPAGREGRDEQFF.